This T cell receptor (beta chain) was recorded in a study of T cells in Graves' hyperthyroidism and ophthalmopathy. About the study: At the time of initial diagnosis and before any treatment, peripheral blood was collected.

Any patient presenting with uncontrolled infection, other autoimmune disease, pregnancy or lactation was left out. PBMCs were derived from approximately 10 ml fresh peripheral blood. The CDR3 regions of TCR beta were amplified from RNA transcripts. Primed by the HTBI set, a first-round RT-PCR was run on the TCR CDR3. From the multiplex PCR reads, TCRdb called clonotypes with MiXCR, one entry per CDR3 protein. This table has hundreds of thousands of distinct CDR3 sequences, roughly 14% appearing once. This clonotype was detected many times. Antigen specificity is unknown. The CDR3 contains 14 residues. CDR1 and CDR2 from the germline V gene are LNHNV and YYDKDF (reference sequence). Trimming pared 1 base from V and 3 bases from J, leaving 9 bases between. Findings and caveats of the study: Blood also carried most thyroid clonotypes expanded above 0.001.

This TCR was recovered from a woman between 45 and 65 years old with Graves' ophthalmopathy. The chain links TRBV15 to TRBJ2-5; a weak D match, TRBD2 (6 bases). Sequenced input: blood. The CDR3 sequence is CATSRGGEEETQYF. In DNA, the CDR3 is TGTGCCACCAGCAGAGGTGGGGAGGAAGAGACCCAGTACTTC.